These 11 T cell receptor beta chains were all obtained from the same sample, sequenced in a study of tumor-infiltrating lymphocytes in primary liver carcinoma. TCR beta cDNA was made from approximately 540 ng total RNA with a constant-region primer. Three nested multiplex PCR rounds, a slightly modified ARM-PCR, produced the libraries for TCR beta. For around 9 cycles apiece, the opening two PCR rounds ran with TRBV1-TRBV30 forward primers and a C-beta reverse primer. One entry per CDR3 protein results from TCRdb running MiXCR on the multiplex PCR reads. The data show 310,000 or so distinct CDR3 sequences, with around 60% seen just once and about 6.5% held by the top ten. It was unsorted whole blood that yielded blood RNA, and germline DNA was also extracted. The sequencing sample was made of peripheral blood. Receptors originate from a man aged 35-49 years with primary liver carcinoma and hepatitis B virus infection.

Notes on this clonotype: This could be a read error, since a much larger clone is one nucleotide away. V and J are TRBV12-3 or TRBV12-4 and TRBJ2-3; perhaps TRBD2 as D (6 bases). This CDR3 has 14 amino acids. The CDR3 sequence is CASRENSGSDMQYF. CDR3 DNA: TGTGCCAGCAGAGAGAATAGCGGATCAGATATGCAGTATTTT.

Comments on this clonotype: This may be a read error, as it is one base from a much larger clone. The rearrangement links TRBV5-4 to TRBJ1-1; TRBD1 matches 7 bases. This CDR3 comprises 13 residues. CDR1 is SGHNT and CDR2 is YYREEE in the germline V gene (reference sequence). The CDR3 region is CASSFGDRAFAVF. The DNA for the CDR3 is TGTGCCAGCAGTTTTGGCGACAGGGCGTTCGCTGTCTTT.

The CDR3 protein is CASSQRSATEAFF. The CDR3 DNA sequence: TGTGCCAGCAGCCAAAGGTCGGCCACTGAAGCTTTCTTT. The V and J genes are TRBV14 and TRBJ1-1; D call uncertain. The CDR3 is 13 amino acids. Trimming shortened V by 2 bases and J by 4 bases, and 8 bases separated the two germline ends. Germline lookup yields CDR1 SGHDN and CDR2 FVKESK.

The chain couples TRBV11-3 to TRBJ2-7, with no clear D. The germline V gene encodes CDR1 SGHNT and CDR2 YENEEA. The CDR3 runs 13 residues. V was trimmed by 0 bases and J by 13 bases, leaving 16 bases between them. The CDR3 loop is CASSLDSVRLTYF. In nucleotides, the CDR3 is TGTGCCAGCAGCTTAGATTCCGTTAGGCTGACCTACTTC.

About this clonotype: The conserved phenylalanine or tryptophan normally closing the CDR3 is absent here, so this likely arose from a read error. This chain links TRBV11-2 with TRBJ2-5, with D hard to call. Germline V gene data show CDR1 as SGHAT and CDR2 as FQNNGV. This CDR3 has 12 amino acids. CDR3 nucleotides: TGTGCCAGCGGCTTAGATTCGGGTCCTCAGTACTTA. Amino acids: CASGLDSGPQYL.

On this clonotype: A much larger clone lies one base from this, so it may be a read error. The J gene is TRBJ2-2, the V gene TRBV7-9, with TRBD2 matching over 9 bases. Per the germline V gene, CDR1 is SEHNR and CDR2 is FQNEAQ (reference sequence). The CDR3 is made up of 16 amino acids. This chain's CDR3 is CAISILAGSNTGELFF. Here the CDR3 DNA reads TGTGCCATCAGCATTCTAGCGGGATCGAACACCGGGGAGCTGTTTTTT.

This clonotype occurred once. The conserved closing phenylalanine or tryptophan is absent in this CDR3, likely reflecting a read error. This chain connects TRBV14 to TRBJ2-5; the match to TRBD2 covers 7 bases. The CDR3 length is 15 residues. J was trimmed by 5 bases and V by 1 base; bases with no gene match: 7. CDR1 and CDR2 from the germline V gene are SGHDN and FVKESK. The CDR3 DNA is TGTGCCAGCAGCCAAGGAGAACTAGCGCTGGAGACCCAGTACTAC. Protein: CASSQGELALETQYY.

This clonotype was recorded many times. The V and J genes are TRBV4-2 and TRBJ2-1; TRBD2 matches at 10 bases. Losses at the gene ends were 2 bases for V and 7 bases for J; bases not matched to a gene: 8. The CDR3 has 16 residues. Looked up from germline, CDR1 is LGHNA and CDR2 is YNFKEQ. In DNA, the CDR3 is TGTGCCAGCAGCCAACCGAGCGGGAGGGAGAGGAATGAGCAGTTCTTC. It translates to CASSQPSGRERNEQFF.

This clonotype was counted a single time. The junction and the germline gene differ at one end; a read error may be behind it. V is TRBV7-9 and J is TRBJ1-2; the D gene is possibly TRBD1 (5 bases). CDR1 and CDR2 (germline): SEHNR, FQNEAQ (reference sequence). This CDR3 comprises 15 residues. CDR3 sequence: CASSLAPGFVYVYTF. The CDR3 bases are TGTGCCAGCAGCTTAGCCCCAGGGTTCGTCTATGTCTACACCTTC.

Turning to this clonotype: It may be a read error: a sequence one base away is much more abundant. The chain uses TRBV4-2 and TRBJ1-5, with TRBD1 matching over 7 bases. Germline-derived CDR1 and CDR2 are LGHNA and YNFKEQ. This CDR3 comprises 17 residues. This CDR3 reads CASSQVGRGPLNRPQHF. CDR3 DNA: TGTGCCAGCAGCCAAGTAGGGAGGGGGCCGCTAAATCGGCCCCAGCATTTT.

A word on this clonotype: Being one base from a much bigger clone, this may be a read error. No conserved phenylalanine or tryptophan ends this CDR3, so it is likely a read error. The rearrangement links TRBV6-6 to TRBJ2-1; 10 bases agree with TRBD2. The CDR3 runs 15 residues. The V gene end was trimmed by 0 bases and the J gene end by 7 bases; junction bases not matched to a gene: 3. Germline CDR1 and CDR2: MNHNY and SVGAGI (reference sequence). The CDR3 loop is CASSYSPSGSNEQFL. Written as DNA, the CDR3 is TGTGCCAGCAGTTACTCGCCTAGCGGGAGTAATGAGCAGTTCTTA.